Below, one TCR beta chain is given with its context. Its antigen is not known. This sample was taken from a study of a mutant IDH1 vaccine in newly diagnosed glioma. About the research overall: Vaccines began 4-6 weeks after radiotherapy alone, or with temozolomide cycles. Radiotherapy, temozolomide, or both had been given previously, and both were given to most.

Findings and caveats of the study: Any relationship between pseudoprogression and changes in top peripheral T cell clonotypes seemed absent.

This CDR3 is 15 amino acids long. Germline CDR1 is SGHTA and CDR2 is FQGNSA. The V and J ends lost 3 bases and 5 bases respectively, with 16 bases between them. The table came from immunoSEQ multiplex PCR; TCRdb's copy has only in-frame clones and leaves some out. This table holds 50,000 to 65,000 clones, roughly nine tenths found once. Regarding time point: week 35, safety follow-up. Doses consisted of 300 ug of mutant IDH1 20-mer peptide each, paired with topical imiquimod. This chain links TRBV7-2 with TRBJ1-1; tentatively, D is TRBD1 (6 bases). The material sequenced was PBMCs, taken from a glioma patient whose treatment included an IDH1 peptide vaccine. The sequence was collected from a man aged 40-50 years with glioma. CDR3 in DNA: TGTGCCAGCAGCTTGGTCCGGGGGCGACAGACTGAAGCTTTCTTT. It specifies CASSLVRGRQTEAFF.